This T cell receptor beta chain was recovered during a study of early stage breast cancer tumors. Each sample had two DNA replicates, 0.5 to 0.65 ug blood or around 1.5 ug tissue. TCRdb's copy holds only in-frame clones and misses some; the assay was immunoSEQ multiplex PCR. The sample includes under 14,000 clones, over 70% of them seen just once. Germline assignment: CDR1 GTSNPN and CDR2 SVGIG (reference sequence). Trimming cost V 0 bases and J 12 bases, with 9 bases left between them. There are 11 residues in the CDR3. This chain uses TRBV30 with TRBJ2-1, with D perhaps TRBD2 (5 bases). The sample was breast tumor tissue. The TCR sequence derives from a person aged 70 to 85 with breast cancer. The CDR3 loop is CAWSVRESQFF. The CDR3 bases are TGTGCCTGGAGTGTCCGGGAATCGCAGTTCTTC.